These 5 T cell receptor beta chains came from one sample sequenced in a study of shared clonotypes between healthy human individuals. The method was immunoSEQ multiplex PCR; TCRdb's version includes in-frame clones alone and lacks a portion of them. The sample gives hundreds of thousands of clones, 70% to 80% of which show up once; 10% to 15% is in the top ten. What was sequenced was PBMCs. These receptors all stem from a woman aged 40 to 49 in good health. Some clones in this sample may be carry-over from other donors' samples.

The chain couples TRBV27 to TRBJ2-1; D is possibly TRBD2 (6 bases). The CDR3 runs to 14 residues. CDR1 and CDR2 from the germline V gene are MNHEY and SMNVEV (reference sequence). V lost 7 bases, J lost 3 bases, and 13 bases lay in between. The CDR3 reads CASMGRGNYNEQFF. The CDR3 DNA reads TGTGCCAGCATGGGGCGGGGAAACTACAATGAGCAGTTCTTC.

This clone appeared a single time. The V call is TRBV7-6, the J call TRBJ1-1, with unresolved D. Trimming took 1 base from V and 1 from J, leaving 7 bases between them. From germline, CDR1 is SGHVS and CDR2 FNYEAQ. The CDR3 is 14 amino acids. CDR3 residues: CASSLGARNTEAFF. The CDR3 DNA is TGTGCCAGCAGCTTAGGCGCCAGGAACACTGAAGCTTTCTTT. Complete variable domain (other parts from reference TRBV7-6 and TRBJ1-1): GAGVSQSPRYKVTKRGQDVALRCDPISGHVSLYWYRQALGQGPEFLTYFNYEAQQDKSGLPNDRFSAERPEGSISTLTIQRTEQRDSAMYRCASSLGARNTEAFFGQGTRLTVV.

Comments on this clone: The identical CDR3 is also encoded by other nucleotide sequences in the sample. This chain uses TRBV7-8 with TRBJ2-7; D might be TRBD2 (6 bases). CDR1 SGHVS and CDR2 FQNEAQ come from the germline V gene. Trimming cost V 0 bases and J 5 bases, with 11 bases left between them. This CDR3 contains 14 residues. The CDR3 DNA reads as TGTGCCAGCAGCTTAGCACTAGCAAGAGACGAGCAGTACTTC. The encoded protein is CASSLALARDEQYF.

To note about this clone: The junction does not match germline at one end; this may be a read error. The chain is built from TRBV6-1 and TRBJ2-4, with D unclear. The CDR3 is 13 residues long. CDR1 and CDR2 from the germline V gene are MNHNS and SASEGT. The CDR3 DNA sequence: TGTGCCAGCACCCTACGATCCCAAAACATTCAGTGCTTC. It translates to CASTLRSQNIQCF.

A single count supports this clone. This chain joins TRBV20-1 and TRBJ2-1; D not resolved. V lost 1 base to trimming and J lost 8 bases, with 3 bases between them. From germline, CDR1 is DFQATT and CDR2 SNEGSKA (reference sequence). This CDR3 has 10 residues. In nucleotides, the CDR3 is TGCAGTGCTAGAGGGTATGAGCAGTTCTTC. It encodes CSARGYEQFF.